This TCR beta chain was captured in a study of PD-1 blockade in classical Hodgkin lymphoma. Study findings and constraints: Baseline TCR diversity was reportedly lower in newly diagnosed patients than in healthy donors. It was reported as lower still in relapsed/refractory patients.

Concerning this clone: Its specificity is unknown.

TCRdb's copy holds only in-frame clones and misses some; the assay was immunoSEQ multiplex PCR. This table holds some 90,000 clones, 80% to 95% found once. The patients all showed relapse after autologous stem cell transplantation, while their brentuximab vedotin exposure varied. Responses achieved at best were complete response, partial response or progressive disease. The germline V gene encodes CDR1 SGHVS and CDR2 FQNEAQ. Trimming took 0 bases from V and 0 from J, leaving 5 bases between them. The CDR3 is 15 amino acids. This receptor was identified in a human donor with classical Hodgkin lymphoma. Material: peripheral blood mononuclear cells (PBMCs), obtained before the second cycle of nivolumab. The chain uses TRBV7-8 and TRBJ1-4; D uncertain. The CDR3 reads CASSLAGATNEKLFF. The CDR3 bases are TGTGCCAGCAGCTTAGCCGGTGCAACTAATGAAAAACTGTTTTTT.